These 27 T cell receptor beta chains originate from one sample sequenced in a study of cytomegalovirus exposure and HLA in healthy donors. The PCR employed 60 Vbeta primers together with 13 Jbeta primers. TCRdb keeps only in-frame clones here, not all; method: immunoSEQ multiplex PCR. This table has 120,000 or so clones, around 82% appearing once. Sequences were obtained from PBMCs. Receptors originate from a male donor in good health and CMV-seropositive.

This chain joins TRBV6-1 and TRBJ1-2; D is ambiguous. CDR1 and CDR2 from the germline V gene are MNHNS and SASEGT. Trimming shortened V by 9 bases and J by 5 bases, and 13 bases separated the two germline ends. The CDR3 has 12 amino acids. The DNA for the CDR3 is TGTGCCAGTGACGGTTCAGCGTATGGCTACACCTTC. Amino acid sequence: CASDGSAYGYTF.

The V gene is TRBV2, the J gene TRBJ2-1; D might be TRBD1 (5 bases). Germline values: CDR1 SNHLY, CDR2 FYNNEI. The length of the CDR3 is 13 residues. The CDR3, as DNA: TGTGCAGACCGACAGAGACCTTACAATGAGCAGTTCTTC. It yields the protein CADRQRPYNEQFF.

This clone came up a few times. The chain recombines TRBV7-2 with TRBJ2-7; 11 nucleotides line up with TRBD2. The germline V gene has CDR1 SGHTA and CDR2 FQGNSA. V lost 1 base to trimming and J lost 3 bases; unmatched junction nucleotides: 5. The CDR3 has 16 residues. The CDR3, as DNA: TGTGCCAGCAGCTTAGGCCTGGGACTAGCGGTCTACGAGCAGTACTTC. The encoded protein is CASSLGLGLAVYEQYF.

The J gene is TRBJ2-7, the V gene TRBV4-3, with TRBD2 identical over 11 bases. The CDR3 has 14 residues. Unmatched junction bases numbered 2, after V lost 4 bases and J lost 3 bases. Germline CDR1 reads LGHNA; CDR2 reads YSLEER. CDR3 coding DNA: TGCGCCAGCAGCCCCGGACTAGCGGGCTACGAGCAGTACTTC. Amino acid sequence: CASSPGLAGYEQYF.

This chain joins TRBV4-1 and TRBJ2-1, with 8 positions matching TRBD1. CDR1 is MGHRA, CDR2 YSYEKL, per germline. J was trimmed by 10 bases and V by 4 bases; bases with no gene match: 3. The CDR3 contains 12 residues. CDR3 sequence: CASSRRTGEQFF. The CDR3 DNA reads TGCGCCAGCAGCCGAAGGACAGGGGAGCAGTTCTTC.

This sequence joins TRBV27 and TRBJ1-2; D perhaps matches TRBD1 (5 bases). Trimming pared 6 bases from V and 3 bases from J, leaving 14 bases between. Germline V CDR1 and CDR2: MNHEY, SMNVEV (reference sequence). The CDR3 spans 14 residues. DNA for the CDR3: TGTGCCAGCAGAGGGATGGGGGAGGACTATGGCTACACCTTC. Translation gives CASRGMGEDYGYTF.

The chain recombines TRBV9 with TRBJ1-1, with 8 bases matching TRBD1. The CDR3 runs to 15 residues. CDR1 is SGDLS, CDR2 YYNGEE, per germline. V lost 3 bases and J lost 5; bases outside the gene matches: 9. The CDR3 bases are TGTGCCAGCAGCGCCCCGGACAGGGTTGTTACTGAAGCTTTCTTT. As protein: CASSAPDRVVTEAFF.

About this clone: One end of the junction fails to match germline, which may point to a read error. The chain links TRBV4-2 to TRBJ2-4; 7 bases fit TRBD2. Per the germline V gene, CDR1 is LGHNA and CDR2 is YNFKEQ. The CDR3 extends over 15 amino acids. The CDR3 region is CASSQDIAGKNSQYF. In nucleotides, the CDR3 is TGTGCCAGCAGCCAAGACATAGCGGGCAAAAACAGTCAGTACTTC.

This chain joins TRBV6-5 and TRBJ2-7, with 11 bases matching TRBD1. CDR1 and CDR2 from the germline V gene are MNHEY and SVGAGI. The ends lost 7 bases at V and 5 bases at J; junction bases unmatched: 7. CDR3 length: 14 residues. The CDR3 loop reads CASNPGQGVNEQYF. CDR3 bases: TGTGCCAGCAATCCGGGACAGGGGGTCAACGAGCAGTACTTC.

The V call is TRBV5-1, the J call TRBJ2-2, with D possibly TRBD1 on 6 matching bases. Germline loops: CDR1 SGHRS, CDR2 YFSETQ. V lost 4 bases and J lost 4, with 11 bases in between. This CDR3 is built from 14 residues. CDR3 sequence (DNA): TGCGCCAGCAGCATGGACAGACCCACCGGGGAGCTGTTTTTT. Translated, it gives CASSMDRPTGELFF.

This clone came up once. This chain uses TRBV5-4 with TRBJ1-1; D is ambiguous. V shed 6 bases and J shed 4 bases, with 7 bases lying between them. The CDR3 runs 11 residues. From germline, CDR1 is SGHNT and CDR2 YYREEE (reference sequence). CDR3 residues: CASTGPTEAFF. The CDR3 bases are TGTGCCAGCACAGGCCCCACTGAAGCTTTCTTT.

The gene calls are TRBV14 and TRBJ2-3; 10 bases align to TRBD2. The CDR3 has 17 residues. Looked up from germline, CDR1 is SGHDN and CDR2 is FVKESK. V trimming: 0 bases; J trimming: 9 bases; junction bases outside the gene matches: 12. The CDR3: CASSQEIYWLAGETQYF. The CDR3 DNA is TGTGCCAGCAGCCAAGAAATATATTGGCTAGCGGGAGAGACGCAGTATTTT.

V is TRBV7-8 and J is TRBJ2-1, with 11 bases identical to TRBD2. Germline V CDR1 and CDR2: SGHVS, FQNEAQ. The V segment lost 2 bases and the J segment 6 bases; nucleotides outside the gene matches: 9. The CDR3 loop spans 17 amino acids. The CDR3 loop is CASSLLLPGLAVNEQFF. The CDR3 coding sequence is TGTGCCAGCAGCTTATTGTTGCCGGGACTAGCGGTCAATGAGCAGTTCTTC.

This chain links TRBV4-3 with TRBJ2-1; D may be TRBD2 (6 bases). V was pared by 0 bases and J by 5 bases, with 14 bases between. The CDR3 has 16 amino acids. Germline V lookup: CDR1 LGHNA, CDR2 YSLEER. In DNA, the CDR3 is TGCGCCAGCAGCCAAGACATCCTAGCGCCCGACAATGAGCAGTTCTTC. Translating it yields CASSQDILAPDNEQFF.

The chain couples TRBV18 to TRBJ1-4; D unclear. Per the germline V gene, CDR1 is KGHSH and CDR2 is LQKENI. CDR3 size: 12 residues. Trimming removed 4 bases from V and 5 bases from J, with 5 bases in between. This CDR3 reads CASSRGNEKLFF. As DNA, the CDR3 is TGTGCCAGCTCACGAGGAAATGAAAAACTGTTTTTT.

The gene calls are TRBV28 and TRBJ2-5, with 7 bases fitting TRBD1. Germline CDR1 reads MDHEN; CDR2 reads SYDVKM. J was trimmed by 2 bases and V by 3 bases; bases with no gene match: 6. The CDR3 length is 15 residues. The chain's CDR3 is CASSFPTGQQETQYF. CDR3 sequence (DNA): TGTGCCAGCAGTTTCCCCACGGGACAGCAAGAGACCCAGTACTTC. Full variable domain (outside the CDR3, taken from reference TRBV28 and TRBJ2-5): DVKVTQSSRYLVKRTGEKVFLECVQDMDHENMFWYRQDPGLGLRLIYFSYDVKMKEKGDIPEGYSVSREKKERFSLILESASTNQTSMYLCASSFPTGQQETQYFGPGTRLLVL.

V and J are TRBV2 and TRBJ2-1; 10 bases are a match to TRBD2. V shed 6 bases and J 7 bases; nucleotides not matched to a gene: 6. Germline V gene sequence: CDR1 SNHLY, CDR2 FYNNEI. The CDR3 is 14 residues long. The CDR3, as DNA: TGTGCCAGCAGGGGACTAGCGACCCTTAATGAGCAGTTCTTC. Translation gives CASRGLATLNEQFF.

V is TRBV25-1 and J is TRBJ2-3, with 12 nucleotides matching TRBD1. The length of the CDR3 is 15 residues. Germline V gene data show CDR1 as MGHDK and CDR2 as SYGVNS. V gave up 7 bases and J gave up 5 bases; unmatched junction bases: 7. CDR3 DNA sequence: TGTGCCAGCACAAGGGACAGGGGGCAGAGAGATACGCAGTATTTT. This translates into CASTRDRGQRDTQYF.

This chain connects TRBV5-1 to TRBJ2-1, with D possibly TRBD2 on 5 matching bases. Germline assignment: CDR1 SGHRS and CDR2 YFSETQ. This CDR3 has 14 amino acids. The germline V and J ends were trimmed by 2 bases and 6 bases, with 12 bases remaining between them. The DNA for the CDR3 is TGCGCCAGCAGCTTCGGGGAGCCTCCCAATGAGCAGTTCTTC. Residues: CASSFGEPPNEQFF.

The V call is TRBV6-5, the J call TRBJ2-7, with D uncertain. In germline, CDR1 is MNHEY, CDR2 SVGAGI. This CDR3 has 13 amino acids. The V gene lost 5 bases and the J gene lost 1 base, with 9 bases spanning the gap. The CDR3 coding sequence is TGTGCCAGCAGTGTACAGAGTTCCTACGAGCAGTACTTC. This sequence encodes CASSVQSSYEQYF.

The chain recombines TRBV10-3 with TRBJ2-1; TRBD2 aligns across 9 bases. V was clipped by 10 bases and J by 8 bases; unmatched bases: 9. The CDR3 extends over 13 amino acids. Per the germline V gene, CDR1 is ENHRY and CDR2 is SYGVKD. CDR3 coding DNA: TGTGCCACGGTGCGGGAGGGTATCCATGAGCAGTTCTTC. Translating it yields CATVREGIHEQFF.

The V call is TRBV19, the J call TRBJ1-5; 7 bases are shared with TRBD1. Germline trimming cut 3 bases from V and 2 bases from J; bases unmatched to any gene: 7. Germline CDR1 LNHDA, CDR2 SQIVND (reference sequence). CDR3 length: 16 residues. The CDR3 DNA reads TGTGCCAGTAGTATCTGGACAGGAAATGGCAATCAGCCCCAGCATTTT. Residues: CASSIWTGNGNQPQHF.

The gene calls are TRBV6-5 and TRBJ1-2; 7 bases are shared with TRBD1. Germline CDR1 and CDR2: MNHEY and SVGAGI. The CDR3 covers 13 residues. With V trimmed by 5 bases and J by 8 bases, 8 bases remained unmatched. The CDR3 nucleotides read TGTGCCAGCAGTCTGACAGGGTCGAGCGGCTACACCTTC. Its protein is CASSLTGSSGYTF.

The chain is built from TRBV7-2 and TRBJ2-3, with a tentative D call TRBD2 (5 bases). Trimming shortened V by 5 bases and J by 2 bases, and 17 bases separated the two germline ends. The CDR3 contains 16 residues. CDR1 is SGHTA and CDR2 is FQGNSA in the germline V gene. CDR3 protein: CASSRHFSGDTDTQYF. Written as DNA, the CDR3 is TGTGCCAGCAGCCGCCACTTCAGCGGAGACACAGATACGCAGTATTTT.

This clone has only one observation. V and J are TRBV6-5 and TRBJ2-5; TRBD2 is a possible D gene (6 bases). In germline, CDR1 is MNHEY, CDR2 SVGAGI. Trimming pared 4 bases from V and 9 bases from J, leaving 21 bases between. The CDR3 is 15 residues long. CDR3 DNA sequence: TGTGCCAGCAGTTCCGGAGCGGGCGGTGGATCGGCCCAGTACTTC. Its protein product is CASSSGAGGGSAQYF.

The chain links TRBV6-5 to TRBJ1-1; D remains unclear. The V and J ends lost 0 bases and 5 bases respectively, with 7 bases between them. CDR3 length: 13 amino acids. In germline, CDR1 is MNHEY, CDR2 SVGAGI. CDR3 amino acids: CASSYSTRTEAFF. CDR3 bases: TGTGCCAGCAGTTACTCGACTCGGACTGAAGCTTTCTTT.

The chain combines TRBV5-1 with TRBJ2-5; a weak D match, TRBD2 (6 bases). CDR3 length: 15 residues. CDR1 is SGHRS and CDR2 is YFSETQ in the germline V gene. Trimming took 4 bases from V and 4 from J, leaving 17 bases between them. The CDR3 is CASSPRGERVETQYF. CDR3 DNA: TGCGCCAGCAGCCCTAGAGGGGAGCGGGTAGAGACCCAGTACTTC.